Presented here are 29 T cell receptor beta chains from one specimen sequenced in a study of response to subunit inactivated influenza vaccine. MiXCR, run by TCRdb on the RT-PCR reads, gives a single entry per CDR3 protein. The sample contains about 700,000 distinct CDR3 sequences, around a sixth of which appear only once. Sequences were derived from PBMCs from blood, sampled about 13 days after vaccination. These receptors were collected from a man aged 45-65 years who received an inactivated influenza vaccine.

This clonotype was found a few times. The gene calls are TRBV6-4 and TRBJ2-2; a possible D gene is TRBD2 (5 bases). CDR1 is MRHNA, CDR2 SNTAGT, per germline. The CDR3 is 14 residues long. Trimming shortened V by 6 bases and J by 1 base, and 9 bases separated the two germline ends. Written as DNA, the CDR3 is TGTGCCAGCAGAGAGGGTTGGAACACCGGGGAGCTGTTTTTT. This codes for CASREGWNTGELFF.

Written as DNA, the CDR3 is TGTGCCAGCTCACCGACTAGCGGGAGCCGTGGGGCCACAGATACGCAGTATTTT. Its translation is CASSPTSGSRGATDTQYF. The chain couples TRBV18 to TRBJ2-3; TRBD2 agrees at 12 bases. The germline gives CDR1 KGHSH, CDR2 LQKENI. This CDR3 spans 18 amino acids. Trimming removed 3 bases from V and 2 bases from J; junction bases left unmatched: 9.

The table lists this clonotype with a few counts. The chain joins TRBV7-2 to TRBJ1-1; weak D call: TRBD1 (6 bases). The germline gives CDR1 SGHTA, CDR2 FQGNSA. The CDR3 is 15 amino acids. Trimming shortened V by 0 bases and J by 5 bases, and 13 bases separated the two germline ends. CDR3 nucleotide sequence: TGTGCCAGCAGCTTAGCGCGGGCGACAGGAACTGAAGCTTTCTTT. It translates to CASSLARATGTEAFF.

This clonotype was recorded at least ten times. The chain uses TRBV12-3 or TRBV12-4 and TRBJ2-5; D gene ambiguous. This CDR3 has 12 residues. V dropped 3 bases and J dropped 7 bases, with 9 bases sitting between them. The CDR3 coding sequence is TGTGCCAGCAGTTTTTCAAAGGGGACCCAGTACTTC. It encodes CASSFSKGTQYF.

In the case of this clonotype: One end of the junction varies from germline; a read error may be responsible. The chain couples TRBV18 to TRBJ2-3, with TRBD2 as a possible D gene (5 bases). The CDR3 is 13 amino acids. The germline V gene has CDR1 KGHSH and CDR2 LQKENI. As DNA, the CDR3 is TGTGCCTGCTCACCACCGGGGACAGATACGCAGTATTTT. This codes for CACSPPGTDTQYF.

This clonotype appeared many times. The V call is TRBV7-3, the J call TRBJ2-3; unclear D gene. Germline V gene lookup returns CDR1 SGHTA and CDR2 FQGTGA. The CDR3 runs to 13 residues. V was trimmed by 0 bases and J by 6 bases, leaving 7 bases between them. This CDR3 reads CASSLTRLDTQYF. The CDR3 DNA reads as TGTGCCAGCAGCTTAACGCGGTTGGATACGCAGTATTTT.

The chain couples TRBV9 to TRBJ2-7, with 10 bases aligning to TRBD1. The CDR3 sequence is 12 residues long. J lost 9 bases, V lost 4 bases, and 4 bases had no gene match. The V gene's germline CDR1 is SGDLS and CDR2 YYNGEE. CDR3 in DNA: TGTGCCAGCAGCCCCGGGACAGGGGCGCAGTACTTC. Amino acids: CASSPGTGAQYF.

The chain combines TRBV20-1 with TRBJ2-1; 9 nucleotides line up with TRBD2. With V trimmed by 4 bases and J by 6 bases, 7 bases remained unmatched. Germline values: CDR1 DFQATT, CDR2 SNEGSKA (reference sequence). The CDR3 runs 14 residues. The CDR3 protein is CSAISGRISNEQFF. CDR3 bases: TGCAGTGCTATTAGCGGGAGAATCTCCAATGAGCAGTTCTTC.

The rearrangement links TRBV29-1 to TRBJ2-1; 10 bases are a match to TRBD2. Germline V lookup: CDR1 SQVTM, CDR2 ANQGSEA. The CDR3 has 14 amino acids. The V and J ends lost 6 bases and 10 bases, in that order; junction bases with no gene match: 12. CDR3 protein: CSVPTGTSATEQFF. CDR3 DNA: TGCAGCGTCCCGACCGGGACTAGCGCAACAGAGCAGTTCTTC.

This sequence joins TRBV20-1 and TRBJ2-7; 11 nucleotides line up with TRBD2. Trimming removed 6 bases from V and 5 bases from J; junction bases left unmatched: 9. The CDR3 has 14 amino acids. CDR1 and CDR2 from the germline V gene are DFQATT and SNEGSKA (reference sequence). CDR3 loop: CSANPSGRFHEQYF. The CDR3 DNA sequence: TGCAGTGCAAACCCTAGCGGGAGGTTCCACGAGCAGTACTTC.

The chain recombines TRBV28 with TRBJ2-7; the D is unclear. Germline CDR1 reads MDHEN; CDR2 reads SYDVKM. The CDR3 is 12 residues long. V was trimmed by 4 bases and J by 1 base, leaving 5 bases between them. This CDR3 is CASSWASYEQYF. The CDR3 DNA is TGTGCCAGCAGTTGGGCTTCCTACGAGCAGTACTTC.

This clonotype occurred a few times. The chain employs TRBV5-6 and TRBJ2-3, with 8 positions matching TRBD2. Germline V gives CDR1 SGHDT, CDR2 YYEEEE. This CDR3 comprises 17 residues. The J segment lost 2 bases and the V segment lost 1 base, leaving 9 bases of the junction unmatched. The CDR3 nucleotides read TGTGCCAGCAGCTTGCCCCAGGTAGCGGGGAACACAGATACGCAGTATTTT. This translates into CASSLPQVAGNTDTQYF.

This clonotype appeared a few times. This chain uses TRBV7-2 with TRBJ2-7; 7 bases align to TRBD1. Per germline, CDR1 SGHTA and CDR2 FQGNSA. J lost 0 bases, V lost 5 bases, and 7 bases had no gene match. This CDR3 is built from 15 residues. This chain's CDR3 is CASSRAGGNSYEQYF. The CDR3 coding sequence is TGTGCCAGCAGCCGAGCAGGGGGAAACTCCTACGAGCAGTACTTC.

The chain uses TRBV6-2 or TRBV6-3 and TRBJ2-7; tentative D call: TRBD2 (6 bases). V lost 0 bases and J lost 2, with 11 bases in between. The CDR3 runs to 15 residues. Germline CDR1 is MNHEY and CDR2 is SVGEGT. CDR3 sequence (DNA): TGTGCCAGCAGTTACTCGACGGGAGTCCCCTACGAGCAGTACTTC. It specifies CASSYSTGVPYEQYF.

The CDR3 DNA reads as TGCGCCAGCAGCCAGGAAGGGCCCTCCCCAGGAAAACTGTTTTTT. Residues: CASSQEGPSPGKLFF. This chain links TRBV4-3 with TRBJ1-4; D is unclear. CDR3 length equals 15 residues. CDR1 is LGHNA and CDR2 is YSLEER in the germline V gene. V was pared by 3 bases and J by 10 bases, with 18 bases between.

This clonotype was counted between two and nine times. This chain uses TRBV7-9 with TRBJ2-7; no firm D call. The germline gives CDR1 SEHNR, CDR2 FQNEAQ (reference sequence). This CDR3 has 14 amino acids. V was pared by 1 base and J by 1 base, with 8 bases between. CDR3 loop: CASSLEQPSYEQYF. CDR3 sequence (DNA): TGTGCCAGCAGCTTAGAACAGCCGTCCTACGAGCAGTACTTC.

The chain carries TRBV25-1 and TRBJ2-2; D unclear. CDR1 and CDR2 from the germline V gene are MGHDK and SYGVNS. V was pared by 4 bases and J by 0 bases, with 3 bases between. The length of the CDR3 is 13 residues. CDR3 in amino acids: CASSGSNTGELFF. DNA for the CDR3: TGTGCCAGCAGTGGGTCGAACACCGGGGAGCTGTTTTTT.

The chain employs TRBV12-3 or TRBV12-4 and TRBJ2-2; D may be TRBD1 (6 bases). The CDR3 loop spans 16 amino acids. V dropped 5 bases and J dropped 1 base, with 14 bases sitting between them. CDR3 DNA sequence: TGTGCCAGCAGTCGGACTCTGACAGGGAACACCGGGGAGCTGTTTTTT. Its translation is CASSRTLTGNTGELFF.

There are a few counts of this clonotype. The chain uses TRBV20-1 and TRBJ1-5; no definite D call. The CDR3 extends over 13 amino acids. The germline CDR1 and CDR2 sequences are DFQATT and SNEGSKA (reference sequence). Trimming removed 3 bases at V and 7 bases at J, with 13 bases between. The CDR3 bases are TGCAGTGCTAGTTGGGCCCTGTCCCAGCCCCAGCATTTT. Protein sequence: CSASWALSQPQHF.

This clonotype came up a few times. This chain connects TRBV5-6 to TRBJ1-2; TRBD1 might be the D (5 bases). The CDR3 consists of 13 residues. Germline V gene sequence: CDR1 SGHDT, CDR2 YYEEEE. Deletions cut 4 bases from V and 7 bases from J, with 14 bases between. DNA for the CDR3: TGTGCCAGCAGCAATGTCTGGGACTCTGGCTACACCTTC. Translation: CASSNVWDSGYTF.

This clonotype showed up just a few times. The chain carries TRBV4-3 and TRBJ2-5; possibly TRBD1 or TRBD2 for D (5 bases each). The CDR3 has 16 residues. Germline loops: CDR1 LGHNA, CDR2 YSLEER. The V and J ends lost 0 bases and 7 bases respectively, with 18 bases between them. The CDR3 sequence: CASSQESGWARGTQYF. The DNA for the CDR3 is TGCGCCAGCAGCCAAGAGTCAGGATGGGCGAGGGGGACCCAGTACTTC.

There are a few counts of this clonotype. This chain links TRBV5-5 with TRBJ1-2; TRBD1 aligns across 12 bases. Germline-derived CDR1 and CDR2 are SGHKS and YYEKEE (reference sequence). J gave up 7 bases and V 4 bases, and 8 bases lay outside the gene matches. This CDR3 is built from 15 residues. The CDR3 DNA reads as TGTGCCAGCAGCATAGGGACAGGGGGCGCGGGTGGCTACACCTTC. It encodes CASSIGTGGAGGYTF.

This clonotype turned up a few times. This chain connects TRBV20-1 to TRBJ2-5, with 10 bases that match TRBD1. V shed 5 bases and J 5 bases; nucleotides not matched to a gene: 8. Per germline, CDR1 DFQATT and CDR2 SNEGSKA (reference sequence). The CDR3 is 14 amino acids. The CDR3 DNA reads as TGCAGTGCTCCGGACAGGGGGAAGGGGGAGACCCAGTACTTC. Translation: CSAPDRGKGETQYF.

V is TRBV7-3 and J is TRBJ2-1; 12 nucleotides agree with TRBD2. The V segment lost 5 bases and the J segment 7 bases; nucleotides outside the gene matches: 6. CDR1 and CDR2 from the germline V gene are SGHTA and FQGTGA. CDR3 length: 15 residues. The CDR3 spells CASSVASGRGNEQFF. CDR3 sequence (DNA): TGTGCCAGCAGCGTTGCTAGCGGGAGGGGAAATGAGCAGTTCTTC.

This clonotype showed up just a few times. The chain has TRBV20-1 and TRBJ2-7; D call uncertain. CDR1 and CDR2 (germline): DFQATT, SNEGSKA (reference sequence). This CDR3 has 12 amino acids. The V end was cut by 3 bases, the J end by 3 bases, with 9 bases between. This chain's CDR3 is CSARVTVYEQYF. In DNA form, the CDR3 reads TGCAGTGCTAGGGTCACGGTCTACGAGCAGTACTTC.

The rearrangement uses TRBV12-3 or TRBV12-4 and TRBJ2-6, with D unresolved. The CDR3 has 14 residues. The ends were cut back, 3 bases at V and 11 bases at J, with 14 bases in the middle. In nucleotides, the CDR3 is TGTGCCAGCAGTTTTTCTGGTCGACCAGACGTCCTGACTTTC. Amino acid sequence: CASSFSGRPDVLTF.

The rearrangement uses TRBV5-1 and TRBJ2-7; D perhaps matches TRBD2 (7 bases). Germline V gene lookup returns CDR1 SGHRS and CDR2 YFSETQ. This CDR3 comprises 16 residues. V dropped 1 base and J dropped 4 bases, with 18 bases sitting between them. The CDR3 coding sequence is TGCGCCAGCAGCTTGTTACAGGGAGGGCCTTTTTACGAGCAGTACTTC. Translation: CASSLLQGGPFYEQYF.

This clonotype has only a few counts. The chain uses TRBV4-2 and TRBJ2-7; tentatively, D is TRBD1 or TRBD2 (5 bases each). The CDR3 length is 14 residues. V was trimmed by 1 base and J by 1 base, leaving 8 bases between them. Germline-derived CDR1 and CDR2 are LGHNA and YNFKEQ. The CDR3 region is CASSQVGTSYEQYF. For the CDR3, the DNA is TGTGCCAGCAGCCAAGTAGGGACGTCCTACGAGCAGTACTTC.

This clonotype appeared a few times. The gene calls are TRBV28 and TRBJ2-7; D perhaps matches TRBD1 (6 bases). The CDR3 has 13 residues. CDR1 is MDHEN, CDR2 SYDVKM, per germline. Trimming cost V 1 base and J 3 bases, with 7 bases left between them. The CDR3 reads CASSLLGGYEQYF. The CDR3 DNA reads TGTGCCAGCAGTTTATTAGGGGGCTACGAGCAGTACTTC. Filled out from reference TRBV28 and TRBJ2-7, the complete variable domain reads DVKVTQSSRYLVKRTGEKVFLECVQDMDHENMFWYRQDPGLGLRLIYFSYDVKMKEKGDIPEGYSVSREKKERFSLILESASTNQTSMYLCASSLLGGYEQYFGPGTRLTVT.